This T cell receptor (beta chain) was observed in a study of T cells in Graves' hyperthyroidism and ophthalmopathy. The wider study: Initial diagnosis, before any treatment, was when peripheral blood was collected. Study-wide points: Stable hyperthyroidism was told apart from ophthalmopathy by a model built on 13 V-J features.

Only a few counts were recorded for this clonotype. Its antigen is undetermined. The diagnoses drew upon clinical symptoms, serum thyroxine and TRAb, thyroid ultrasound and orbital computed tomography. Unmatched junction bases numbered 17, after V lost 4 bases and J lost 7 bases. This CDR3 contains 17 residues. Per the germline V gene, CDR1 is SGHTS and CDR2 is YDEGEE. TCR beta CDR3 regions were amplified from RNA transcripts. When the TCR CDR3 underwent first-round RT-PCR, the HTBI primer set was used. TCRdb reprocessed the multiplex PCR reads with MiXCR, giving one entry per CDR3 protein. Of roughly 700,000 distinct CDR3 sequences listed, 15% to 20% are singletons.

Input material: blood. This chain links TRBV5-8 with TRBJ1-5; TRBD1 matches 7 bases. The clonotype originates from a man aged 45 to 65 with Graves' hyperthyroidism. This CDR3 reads CASSRTAKTGIMQPQHF. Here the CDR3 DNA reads TGTGCCAGCAGCCGAACGGCCAAGACAGGGATTATGCAGCCCCAGCATTTT.